This is a list of T cell receptor beta chains from one sample in a study of T cell changes during pregnancy in multiple sclerosis. Clones were sequenced by immunoSEQ multiplex PCR, and TCRdb holds only the in-frame ones, with some missing. Counted here are some 70,000 clones, 90% to 95% occurring once; the ten biggest clones make up around 1.3%. Sample: peripheral blood, taken in the second trimester of pregnancy. The receptors here all came from a female donor in good health, enrolled as a control in a pregnancy study. Both conserved end residues are part of each CDR3. A D gene is named only where the DNA matches it firmly. Some rows mark clone size as missing; the rest say once, few, many or name a class of expanded clone.

clone_size,cdr3_length,j_call,v_call,d_call,cdr3_aa,cdr3_nt
.,17,TRBJ2-3,TRBV30,.,CAWSPIPGSGSTDTQYF,TGTGCCTGGAGTCCTATCCCCGGGAGTGGGAGCACAGATACGCAGTATTTT
.,18,TRBJ2-2,TRBV28,.,CASSPTGGRTANTGELFF,TGTGCCAGCAGCCCGACCGGTGGGAGGACTGCGAACACCGGGGAGCTGTTTTTT
.,14,TRBJ1-2,TRBV10-3,.,CAISESAGLDGYTF,TGTGCCATCAGTGAGTCCGCGGGTTTAGACGGCTACACCTTC
few,15,TRBJ1-1,TRBV11-2,.,CASSTLQGMGTEAFF,TGTGCCAGCAGCACCCTACAGGGTATGGGCACTGAAGCTTTCTTT
.,15,TRBJ1-1,TRBV7-9,TRBD1,CASSARDRMNTEAFF,TGTGCCAGCAGCGCTAGGGACAGAATGAACACTGAAGCTTTCTTT
.,14,TRBJ2-5,TRBV5-1,.,CASSLGTNQETQYF,TGCGCCAGCAGCTTGGGGACAAATCAAGAGACCCAGTACTTC
.,14,TRBJ2-7,TRBV7-2,TRBD1,CASSLATGAYEQYF,TGTGCCAGCAGCTTAGCTACAGGGGCCTACGAGCAGTACTTC
.,15,TRBJ2-1,TRBV7-2,.,CASSLLLAANNEQFF,TGTGCCAGCAGCTTACTTCTTGCGGCAAACAATGAGCAGTTCTTC
.,15,TRBJ1-1,TRBV7-2,.,CASSSLPSRATEAFF,TGTGCCAGCAGCTCCCTCCCCAGCAGGGCCACTGAAGCTTTCTTT
.,10,TRBJ2-7,TRBV6-1,.,CASTGAEQYF,TGTGCCAGCACAGGCGCCGAGCAGTACTTC
.,15,TRBJ2-7,TRBV7-3,.,CASSLGSGSSYEQYF,TGTGCCAGCAGCTTAGGGTCCGGGAGCTCCTACGAGCAGTACTTC
.,15,TRBJ2-7,TRBV7-2,TRBD2,CASSLPGTSGYEQYF,TGTGCCAGCAGCTTACCCGGGACTAGCGGTTACGAGCAGTACTTC
once,15,TRBJ2-5,TRBV5-1,.,CASKLSGGETETQYF,TGCGCCAGCAAGCTCTCGGGGGGCGAAACGGAGACCCAGTACTTC
.,16,TRBJ1-5,TRBV19,.,CASSSIQVYSNQPQHF,TGTGCCAGTAGTTCGATACAGGTTTATAGCAATCAGCCCCAGCATTTT
.,15,TRBJ2-7,TRBV6-5,TRBD1,CASSYQDRVRYEQYF,TGTGCCAGCAGTTACCAAGACAGGGTTCGCTACGAGCAGTACTTC
many,12,TRBJ1-1,TRBV9,.,CASSLQGAEAFF,TGTGCCAGCAGCTTACAGGGAGCTGAAGCTTTCTTT
.,11,TRBJ2-7,TRBV29-1,.,CSVGGAYEQYF,TGCAGCGTTGGGGGGGCCTACGAGCAGTACTTC
.,14,TRBJ2-5,TRBV5-6,.,CASSPLEDRETQYF,TGTGCCAGCAGCCCGCTAGAGGATCGGGAGACCCAGTACTTC
once,14,TRBJ2-1,TRBV9,TRBD2,CASSGTSGRGEQFF,TGTGCCAGCAGCGGGACTAGCGGGAGGGGCGAGCAGTTCTTC
.,14,TRBJ2-1,TRBV5-4,TRBD2,CASSFRASGNEQFF,TGTGCCAGCAGCTTTCGTGCTAGCGGCAATGAGCAGTTCTTC
once,14,TRBJ2-5,TRBV7-2,.,CASSTGHGGETQYF,TGTGCCAGCAGCACGGGACACGGGGGGGAGACCCAGTACTTC
.,15,TRBJ1-3,TRBV7-2,.,CASSLTATSGNTIYF,TGTGCCAGCAGTTTGACAGCCACCTCTGGAAACACCATATATTTT
.,14,TRBJ1-3,TRBV29-1,.,CSVKTGPGRNTIYF,TGCAGCGTTAAGACAGGACCTGGCAGAAACACCATATATTTT
.,15,TRBJ2-3,TRBV4-1,TRBD2,CASSQELAGGFTQYF,TGCGCCAGCAGCCAAGAGCTAGCGGGAGGTTTTACGCAGTATTTT
.,12,TRBJ2-7,TRBV11-1,.,CASSLGSGEQYF,TGTGCCAGCAGCTTAGGTTCCGGGGAGCAGTACTTC